The T cell receptor (beta chain) under discussion was sequenced for a study of CD8 T cells in ankylosing spondylitis. Study findings and constraints: Clones linked with disease were CD8+ and fairly uncommon in the peripheral blood. Disease-linked clones reportedly concentrated significantly in matched ankylosing spondylitis synovial fluid. Seemingly characteristic of ankylosing spondylitis blood was a TCR beta motif consisting of several highly homologous variants.

This clonotype was counted between two and nine times. Antigen specificity is unknown. Generation of TCR beta libraries employed quantitative 5'-RACE incorporating molecular barcodes. TCRdb ran MiXCR on the 5' RACE reads and lists one entry per CDR3 protein. Among some 130,000 distinct CDR3 sequences listed, 6% to 8% were seen once. Per the germline V gene, CDR1 is SQVTM and CDR2 is ANQGSEA. V lost 4 bases, J lost 2 bases, and 12 bases lay in between. The CDR3 length is 14 residues. Sequences were obtained from blood, either unsorted or a sorted T cell fraction (not recorded which). The rearrangement links TRBV29-1 to TRBJ1-3; no firm D call. The sequence was obtained from a female donor with ankylosing spondylitis or in good health (not recorded which). The CDR3 DNA sequence: TGCAGCGTTGTCGTGACACCGCCTGGAAACACCATATATTTT. Encoded protein: CSVVVTPPGNTIYF.